This entry lists 28 T cell receptor beta chains sequenced from one sample in a study of identical twins (dated by TCRdb to between 2015 and 2016). The library was prepared using 5' RACE. TCRdb lists the instrument as Illumina HiSeq 2000. TCRdb reprocessed the public reads (quality trimming at Q25 with fastp, clone calling with MiXCR) and kept in-frame beta chains. Under each unique CDR3 protein, matching rows form one entry showing the most common genes and DNA. The sample profile shows some 330,000 distinct CDR3 sequences; roughly 9% of them were found once. 8.5% to 10% of the sample belongs to the ten largest clones. Material for sequencing was naive T cells sorted from blood. Explained via the paper, the cell subset or site label denotes: cells isolated with a human naive T-cell isolation kit. The receptors originated from a woman between 45 and 60 years old in good health.

This rearrangement joins TRBV20-1 to TRBJ2-3, with D tentatively TRBD2 (5 bases). V was clipped by 0 bases and J by 0 bases, with 10 bases between them. CDR1 is DFQATT and CDR2 is SNEGSKA in the germline V gene (reference sequence). The CDR3 extends over 15 amino acids. The CDR3 nucleotides are TGCAGTGCTAGAGATTTGAGGGTCAGCACAGATACGCAGTATTTT. Translating gives CSARDLRVSTDTQYF.

This chain's CDR3 is CATSRDGGANTGELFF. DNA for the CDR3: TGTGCCACCAGCAGAGACGGCGGGGCGAACACCGGGGAGCTGTTTTTT. The chain links TRBV15 to TRBJ2-2, with D maybe TRBD2 (6 bases). In germline, CDR1 is LNHNV, CDR2 YYDKDF (reference sequence). This CDR3 region has 16 residues. V was cut by 0 bases and J by 0 bases, with 8 bases left in between. Drawing the rest from reference TRBV15 and TRBJ2-2, the complete variable domain is DAMVIQNPRYQVTQFGKPVTLSCSQTLNHNVMYWYQQKSSQAPKLLFHYYDKDFNNEADTPDNFQSRRPNTSFCFLDIRSPGLGDTAMYLCATSRDGGANTGELFFGEGSRLTVL.

There are many counts of this clonotype. This chain uses TRBV20-1 with TRBJ2-7; 11 nucleotides line up with TRBD2. The ends lost 5 bases at V and 1 base at J; junction bases unmatched: 4. Germline values: CDR1 DFQATT, CDR2 SNEGSKA (reference sequence). This CDR3 is 14 amino acids long. This chain's CDR3 is CSAGRLAGSYEQYF. DNA for the CDR3: TGCAGTGCTGGGAGACTAGCGGGGTCCTACGAGCAGTACTTC.

This chain uses TRBV5-1 with TRBJ2-1, with D possibly matching TRBD1 (6 bases). Per germline, CDR1 SGHRS and CDR2 YFSETQ. Trimming removed 0 bases at V and 5 bases at J, with 12 bases between. The CDR3 has 15 residues. CDR3: CASSLVGAAHNEQFF. CDR3 sequence (DNA): TGCGCCAGCAGCTTGGTGGGGGCAGCCCACAATGAGCAGTTCTTC.

This chain joins TRBV29-1 and TRBJ1-4; TRBD1 matches 8 bases. Germline assignment: CDR1 SQVTM and CDR2 ANQGSEA. J was trimmed by 5 bases and V by 4 bases; bases with no gene match: 3. The CDR3 is made up of 13 amino acids. The CDR3 protein is CSVARGRNEKLFF. As DNA, the CDR3 is TGCAGCGTTGCCAGGGGGCGCAATGAAAAACTGTTTTTT.

This clonotype has only one observation. V gene TRBV5-1 combines with J gene TRBJ1-2; 7 nucleotides line up with TRBD1. The CDR3 spans 13 residues. V was clipped by 4 bases and J by 7 bases; unmatched bases: 7. Germline V gives CDR1 SGHRS, CDR2 YFSETQ. The DNA of the CDR3 is TGCGCCAGCAGCCTGGAGTACAGGGGTGGCTACACCTTC. Its translation: CASSLEYRGGYTF.

V usage is TRBV19 and J usage is TRBJ2-1, with D perhaps matching TRBD2 (5 bases). Germline assignment: CDR1 LNHDA and CDR2 SQIVND (reference sequence). This CDR3 comprises 15 residues. V shed 3 bases and J shed 6 bases, with 15 bases lying between them. As DNA, the CDR3 is TGTGCCAGTAGTATGGGGATAGGAGGCCTCAATGAGCAGTTCTTC. It yields the protein CASSMGIGGLNEQFF.

This clonotype was counted a few times. This chain's CDR3 is CASSDKMSSYNEQFF. DNA of the CDR3: TGCGCCAGCAGCGACAAAATGAGCTCCTACAATGAGCAGTTCTTC. V is TRBV5-1 and J is TRBJ2-1; the D is unclear. The germline V and J ends were trimmed by 4 bases and 0 bases, with 11 bases remaining between them. The length of the CDR3 is 15 residues. Germline V gene lookup returns CDR1 SGHRS and CDR2 YFSETQ.

This clonotype was picked up many times. The CDR3 DNA reads TGCAGCGTTGAAGAGACAGGGGGAAGTGGTGGGGAGACCCAGTACTTC. Its translation is CSVEETGGSGGETQYF. V usage is TRBV29-1 and J usage is TRBJ2-5, with TRBD1 matching 9 bases. The CDR3 runs to 16 residues. V shed 0 bases and J 5 bases; nucleotides not matched to a gene: 10. The germline V gene encodes CDR1 SQVTM and CDR2 ANQGSEA.

The sample holds a few counts of this clonotype. The chain uses TRBV12-3 or TRBV12-4 and TRBJ2-2; no firm D call. This CDR3 has 16 residues. Trimming cost V 6 bases and J 1 base, with 15 bases left between them. The DNA for the CDR3 is TGTGCCAGCAGCGTTCCGGTGACGGGGAACACCGGGGAGCTGTTTTTT. It yields the protein CASSVPVTGNTGELFF.

The chain couples TRBV12-3 or TRBV12-4 to TRBJ1-5, with D possibly being TRBD1 (6 bases). V gave up 3 bases and J gave up 5 bases, with 14 bases separating them. The CDR3 totals 15 residues. CDR3 nucleotides: TGTGCCAGCAGTTTTGGGGGGCAAGGCGATCAGCCCCAGCATTTT. This encodes CASSFGGQGDQPQHF.

This clonotype was seen repeatedly, ten times or more. The J gene is TRBJ2-1, the V gene TRBV7-9, with 9 bases aligning to TRBD1. V trimming: 5 bases; J trimming: 5 bases; junction bases outside the gene matches: 7. Germline-derived CDR1 and CDR2 are SEHNR and FQNEAQ (reference sequence). The length of the CDR3 is 15 residues. The chain's CDR3 is CASSRSDRGDNEQFF. CDR3 DNA: TGTGCCAGCAGCCGCTCGGACAGGGGTGACAATGAGCAGTTCTTC.

This clonotype has only a few counts. V is TRBV5-1 and J is TRBJ2-1, with D possibly being TRBD2 (5 bases). This CDR3 has 15 residues. V lost 0 bases and J lost 5, with 12 bases in between. Germline loops: CDR1 SGHRS, CDR2 YFSETQ. This CDR3 is CASSLVGGPNNEQFF. The CDR3 DNA reads as TGCGCCAGCAGCTTGGTCGGAGGACCAAACAATGAGCAGTTCTTC.

This clonotype turned up a few times. This chain links TRBV3-1 with TRBJ2-7, with 10 nucleotides matching TRBD2. Per germline, CDR1 LGHDT and CDR2 YNNKEL (reference sequence). Trimming at V came to 1 base and at J to 3 bases, leaving 9 bases not matched to a gene. The CDR3 spans 17 residues. The CDR3 protein is CASSQGPIRTSGYEQYF. For the CDR3, the DNA is TGTGCCAGCAGCCAAGGGCCCATTAGGACTAGCGGCTACGAGCAGTACTTC.

This clonotype was found many times. The CDR3 DNA sequence: TGCAGCGTTAGTAGCTTCTCCACAGATACGCAGTATTTT. Translated: CSVSSFSTDTQYF. V and J are TRBV29-1 and TRBJ2-3; no reliable D call. The V and J ends lost 5 bases and 2 bases respectively, with 11 bases between them. The germline CDR1 and CDR2 sequences are SQVTM and ANQGSEA. The CDR3 runs 13 residues.

This clonotype has ten or more counts. This chain links TRBV12-3 or TRBV12-4 with TRBJ1-2; D might be TRBD1 (5 bases). This CDR3 region has 13 residues. V lost 5 bases and J 4 bases, leaving 11 bases between the germline ends. CDR3 in DNA: TGTGCCAGCAGTGGGGGACGGCTCTATGGCTACACCTTC. Its protein is CASSGGRLYGYTF.

This clonotype was recorded at least ten times. This chain connects TRBV2 to TRBJ1-6; D is possibly TRBD1 (6 bases). Germline V gives CDR1 SNHLY, CDR2 FYNNEI. Between the trimmed V and J ends, which lost 6 bases and 6 bases, there was a span of 12 bases. The CDR3 contains 14 residues. The CDR3 region has the DNA TGTGCCAGCAGCGAACGAGGGGGTAATTCACCCCTCCACTTT. Translating gives CASSERGGNSPLHF.

This clonotype was counted at least ten times. The V gene is TRBV20-1, the J gene TRBJ2-1; unclear D gene. The CDR3 contains 13 residues. Germline V lookup: CDR1 DFQATT, CDR2 SNEGSKA (reference sequence). Deletions cut 0 bases from V and 9 bases from J, with 12 bases between. CDR3: CSAREGTAGEQFF. DNA for the CDR3: TGCAGTGCTAGAGAAGGAACTGCCGGTGAGCAGTTCTTC.

V is TRBV11-2 and J is TRBJ2-1; D is uncertain. V shed 4 bases and J shed 0 bases, with 7 bases lying between them. The germline V gene encodes CDR1 SGHAT and CDR2 FQNNGV. The CDR3 extends over 14 amino acids. In DNA form, the CDR3 reads TGTGCCAGCAGCTCCGTGCGCTCCTACAATGAGCAGTTCTTC. It encodes CASSSVRSYNEQFF.

This clonotype was seen many times. The rearrangement uses TRBV5-1 and TRBJ2-5; 10 positions match TRBD2. Unmatched junction bases numbered 9, after V lost 2 bases and J lost 5 bases. Germline V gives CDR1 SGHRS, CDR2 YFSETQ. This CDR3 has 16 amino acids. DNA for the CDR3: TGCGCCAGCAGCTTTGTAATAGCGGGAGGTCTTGAGACCCAGTACTTC. It encodes CASSFVIAGGLETQYF.

V and J are TRBV29-1 and TRBJ1-2; tentatively, D is TRBD1 (5 bases). Per germline, CDR1 SQVTM and CDR2 ANQGSEA. The CDR3 sequence is 11 residues long. V gave up 7 bases and J gave up 1 base, with 7 bases separating them. The CDR3 region is CSGGVNYGYTF. The DNA for the CDR3 is TGCAGCGGGGGGGTTAACTATGGCTACACCTTC.

The chain couples TRBV20-1 to TRBJ1-4, with a tentative D call TRBD1 (5 bases). The CDR3 spans 15 residues. V lost 3 bases, J lost 8 bases, and 19 bases lay in between. Germline loops: CDR1 DFQATT, CDR2 SNEGSKA (reference sequence). The CDR3 DNA follows: TGCAGTGCTAGCACTTCCGGAGCCGGGGCAGAAAAACTGTTTTTT. Translation gives CSASTSGAGAEKLFF.

In its sample, this clonotype was seen a few times. This chain connects TRBV12-3 or TRBV12-4 to TRBJ2-7, with D hard to call. V shed 2 bases and J shed 6 bases, with 8 bases lying between them. This CDR3 has 12 residues. CDR3 nucleotides: TGTGCCAGCAGTTTATCCCTCCTCGAGCAGTACTTC. It codes for CASSLSLLEQYF.

This clonotype turned up a few times. This chain links TRBV15 with TRBJ2-5; D call uncertain. The CDR3 sequence is 13 residues long. The germline V gene has CDR1 LNHNV and CDR2 YYDKDF (reference sequence). V lost 1 base to trimming and J lost 3 bases, with 6 bases between them. The CDR3 loop is CATSRGSEETQYF. In DNA, the CDR3 is TGTGCCACCAGCAGAGGTAGTGAAGAGACCCAGTACTTC.

The chain combines TRBV12-5 with TRBJ2-2; D not resolved. This CDR3 comprises 14 residues. The V gene lost 5 bases and the J gene lost 1 base, with 8 bases spanning the gap. Germline CDR1 and CDR2: LGHNT and FRNRAP. CDR3: CASGRPGNTGELFF. In nucleotides, the CDR3 is TGTGCTAGTGGTCGCCCAGGGAACACCGGGGAGCTGTTTTTT.

This clonotype came up a few times. The chain uses TRBV20-1 and TRBJ2-7; TRBD2 matches at 7 bases. The CDR3 consists of 14 residues. Germline V gene data show CDR1 as DFQATT and CDR2 as SNEGSKA (reference sequence). V was clipped by 0 bases and J by 3 bases; unmatched bases: 5. The CDR3 sequence is CSARDPPSGYEQYF. The DNA of the CDR3 is TGCAGTGCTAGAGATCCGCCTAGCGGCTACGAGCAGTACTTC.

The gene calls are TRBV11-2 and TRBJ2-4; D gene uncertain. The CDR3 length is 13 residues. Germline V gives CDR1 SGHAT, CDR2 FQNNGV. Trimming removed 3 bases from V and 7 bases from J, with 10 bases in between. The CDR3 bases are TGTGCCAGCAGCTTCGATGCGTGGAACATTCAGTACTTC. Protein: CASSFDAWNIQYF.

The V and J genes are TRBV7-8 and TRBJ1-4, with D perhaps matching TRBD1 (5 bases). CDR3 length: 14 residues. V was cut by 4 bases and J by 5 bases, with 11 bases left in between. The germline V gene encodes CDR1 SGHVS and CDR2 FQNEAQ. CDR3 sequence: CASSSQETNEKLFF. CDR3 nucleotide sequence: TGTGCCAGCAGCTCACAGGAGACCAATGAAAAACTGTTTTTT.